The present entry profiles one T cell receptor beta chain with its context. These data originate in a study of blood T cell repertoires in COVID-19. Study overall: PBMCs, B-cell-depleted T cells, or T cells were the source of the cDNA or gDNA that made up the material.

CDR1 is DFQATT, CDR2 SNEGSKA, per germline (reference sequence). The CDR3 extends over 11 amino acids. V was pared by 7 bases and J by 5 bases, with 11 bases between. Sequenced by immunoSEQ multiplex PCR; TCRdb stores in-frame clones only, minus some. The repertoire holds about 150,000 clones, with approximately 80% as singletons. The TCR originated in a man between 65 and 79 years old who had been exposed to COVID-19. The sequencing sample was made of PBMCs or T cells enriched from blood (not recorded which). The J gene is TRBJ2-5, the V gene TRBV20-1; tentative D call: TRBD2 (5 bases). The CDR3 region is CSGSSYETQYF. The CDR3 bases are TGCAGTGGGTCTAGCTATGAGACCCAGTACTTC.